Listed below are T cell receptor beta chains from one sample, sequenced in a study of metastatic and nonmetastatic thyroid tumors. TCRdb re-clonotyped the PCR reads through MiXCR. The profile covers just over 20,000 clones, with more than 9% appearing a single time and 5.5% to 8% taken by the ten largest. The sample comprised blood. The receptors shown here come from a male donor with papillary thyroid cancer or a benign thyroid nodule (not recorded which). Some clones in this sample may be carry-over from other donors' samples. Each CDR3 is given with its conserved first and last residue. D genes are given only for firm matches. Clone size, where shown, is once, few, many, or a class for clones that have expanded.

TRBV6-6	.	few	TRBJ2-3	TGTGCCAGCAGTTACACGGCGGGCGGCACAGATACGCAGTATTTT	CASSYTAGGTDTQYF
TRBV4-2	.	many	TRBJ2-7	TGTGCCAGCAGCCGATTGGGGGCCTACGAGCAGTACTTC	CASSRLGAYEQYF
TRBV7-6	.	many	TRBJ2-2	TGTGCCAGCAGCTGGGGGGATGGATACAACACCGGGGAGCTGTTTTTT	CASSWGDGYNTGELFF
TRBV6-1	.	medium-sized	TRBJ1-1	TGTGCCAGCAGTGAAGTTGGCAGCCTGGGGACTGAAGCTTTCTTT	CASSEVGSLGTEAFF
TRBV19	TRBD1	few	TRBJ1-1	TGTGCCAGTAGTATGCAGGGGGTTACTGAAGCTTTCTTT	CASSMQGVTEAFF
TRBV5-4	.	many	TRBJ1-1	TGTGCCAGCAGCCACCCGGCGGCGAACACTGAAGCTTTCTTT	CASSHPAANTEAFF
TRBV10-2	.	.	TRBJ2-2	TGCGCCAGCAGTGACTATTCCGGGGAGCTGTTTTTT	CASSDYSGELFF
TRBV6-1	.	.	TRBJ1-1	TGTACCAGCAGTGACGGTGGACCTCTGGTAGGAGCTTTCTTT	CTSSDGGPLVGAFF
TRBV12-3/TRBV12-4	TRBD2	many	TRBJ2-3	TGTGCCAGCAGGTACTCCCTAGCGGGAGAAGACGATACGCAGTATTTT	CASRYSLAGEDDTQYF
TRBV6-4	.	medium-sized	TRBJ2-2	TGTGCCAGCAGTGCGTCAGGGGCCGAAACCGGGGAGCTGTTTTTT	CASSASGAETGELFF
TRBV28	.	medium-sized	TRBJ2-6	TGTGCCAGCAGTTTTAGGGTAGAGAGCTCTGGGGCCAACGTCCTGACTTTC	CASSFRVESSGANVLTF
TRBV12-3/TRBV12-4	.	medium-sized	TRBJ2-7	TGTGCCAGCAGCCCTGGACTGGGCTCCTACGAGCAGTACTTC	CASSPGLGSYEQYF
TRBV5-1	.	few	TRBJ1-1	TGCGCCAGCAGCTTGGGAGAGGGGGAAGCTTTCTTT	CASSLGEGEAFF
TRBV6-2/TRBV6-3	.	few	TRBJ1-1	TGTGCCAGCAGTTACTCTCAGGGTTCCGGGACTGAAGCTTTCTTT	CASSYSQGSGTEAFF
TRBV5-1	TRBD1	few	TRBJ1-2	TGCGCCAGCCCAGGGCCCGACAGGGATCATGGCTACACCTTC	CASPGPDRDHGYTF
TRBV12-3/TRBV12-4	TRBD1	medium-sized	TRBJ1-5	TGTGCCAGCAGTCAATCCAGGGGGAGCAATCAGCCCCAGCATTTT	CASSQSRGSNQPQHF